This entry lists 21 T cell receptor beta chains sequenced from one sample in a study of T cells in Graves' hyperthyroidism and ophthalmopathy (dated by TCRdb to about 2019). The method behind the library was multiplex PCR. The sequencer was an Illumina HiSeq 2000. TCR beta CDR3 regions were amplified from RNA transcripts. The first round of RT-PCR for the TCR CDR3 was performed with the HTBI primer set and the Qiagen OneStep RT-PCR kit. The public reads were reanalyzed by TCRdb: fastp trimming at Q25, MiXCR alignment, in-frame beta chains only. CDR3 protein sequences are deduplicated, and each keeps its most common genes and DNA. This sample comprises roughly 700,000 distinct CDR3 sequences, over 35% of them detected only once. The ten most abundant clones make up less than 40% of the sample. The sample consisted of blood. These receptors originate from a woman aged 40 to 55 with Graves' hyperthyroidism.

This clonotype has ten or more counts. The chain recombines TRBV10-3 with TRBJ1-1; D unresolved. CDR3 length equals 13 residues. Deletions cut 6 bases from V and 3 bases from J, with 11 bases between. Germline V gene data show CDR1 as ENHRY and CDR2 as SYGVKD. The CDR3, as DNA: TGTGCCATCAGCCGAGAGCGGGACACTGAAGCTTTCTTT. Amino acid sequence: CAISRERDTEAFF.

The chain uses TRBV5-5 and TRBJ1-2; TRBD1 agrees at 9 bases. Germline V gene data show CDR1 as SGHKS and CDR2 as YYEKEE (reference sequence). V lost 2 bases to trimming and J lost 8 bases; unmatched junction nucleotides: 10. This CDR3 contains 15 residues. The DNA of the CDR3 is TGTGCCAGCAGCTTACGCGGACAGGGGCTTAGCGGCTACACCTTC. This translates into CASSLRGQGLSGYTF.

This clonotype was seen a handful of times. For the CDR3, the DNA is TGTGCCATCAGTGATGGTCAGACTTATGGCTACACCTTC. Amino acid sequence: CAISDGQTYGYTF. The chain carries TRBV10-3 and TRBJ1-2; D unresolved. Trimming removed 3 bases at V and 5 bases at J, with 10 bases between. The CDR3 runs 13 residues. Looked up from germline, CDR1 is ENHRY and CDR2 is SYGVKD.

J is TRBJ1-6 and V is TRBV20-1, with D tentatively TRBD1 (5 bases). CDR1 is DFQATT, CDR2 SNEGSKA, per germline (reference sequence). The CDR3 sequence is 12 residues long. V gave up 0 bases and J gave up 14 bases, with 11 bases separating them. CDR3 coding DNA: TGCAGTGCTAGAGATTGGGGGGAGTCCCTCCACTTT. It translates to CSARDWGESLHF.

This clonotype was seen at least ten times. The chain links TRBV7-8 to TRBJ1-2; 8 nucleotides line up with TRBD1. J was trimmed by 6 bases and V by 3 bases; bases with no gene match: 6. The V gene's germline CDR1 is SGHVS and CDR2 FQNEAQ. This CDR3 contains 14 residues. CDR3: CASSFDRGGDGYTF. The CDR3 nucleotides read TGTGCCAGCAGCTTCGACAGGGGTGGTGATGGCTACACCTTC.

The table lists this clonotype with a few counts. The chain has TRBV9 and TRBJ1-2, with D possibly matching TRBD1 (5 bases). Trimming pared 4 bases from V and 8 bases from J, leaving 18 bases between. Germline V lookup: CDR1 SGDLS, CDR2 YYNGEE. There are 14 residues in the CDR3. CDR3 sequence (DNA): TGTGCCAGCAGCCGGGGGGGAGCTATCTACGGCTACACCTTC. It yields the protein CASSRGGAIYGYTF.

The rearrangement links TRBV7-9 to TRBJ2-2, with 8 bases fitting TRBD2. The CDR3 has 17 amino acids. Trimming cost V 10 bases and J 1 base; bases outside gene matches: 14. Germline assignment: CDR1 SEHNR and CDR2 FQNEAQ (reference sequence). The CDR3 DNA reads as TGTGCCACCATGGAATGGAGCGGGAGTCTGAACACCGGGGAGCTGTTTTTT. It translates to CATMEWSGSLNTGELFF.

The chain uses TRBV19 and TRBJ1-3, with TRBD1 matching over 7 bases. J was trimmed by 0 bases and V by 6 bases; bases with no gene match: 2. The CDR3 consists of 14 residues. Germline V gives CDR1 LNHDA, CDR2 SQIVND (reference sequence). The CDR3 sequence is CASRDRSSGNTIYF. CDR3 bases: TGTGCCAGTAGGGACAGGAGCTCTGGAAACACCATATATTTT.

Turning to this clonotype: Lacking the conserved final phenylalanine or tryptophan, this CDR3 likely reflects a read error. CDR3 nucleotide sequence: TGTGCCAGCAGTTCGTGGCCGGCGGACAATCAGCCCCAGCATCTT. It yields the protein CASSSWPADNQPQHL. The rearrangement joins TRBV25-1 to TRBJ1-5; D is unclear. This CDR3 has 15 amino acids. The V gene's germline CDR1 is MGHDK and CDR2 SYGVNS. Trimming took off 5 bases at V and 3 bases at J, with 14 bases between the two ends.

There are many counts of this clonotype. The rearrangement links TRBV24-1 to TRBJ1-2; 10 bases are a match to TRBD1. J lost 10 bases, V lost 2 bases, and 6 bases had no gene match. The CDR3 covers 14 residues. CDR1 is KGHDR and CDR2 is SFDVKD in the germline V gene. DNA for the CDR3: TGTGCCACCAGTGATTCCCGGACAGGGGGAGACTACACCTTC. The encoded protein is CATSDSRTGGDYTF.

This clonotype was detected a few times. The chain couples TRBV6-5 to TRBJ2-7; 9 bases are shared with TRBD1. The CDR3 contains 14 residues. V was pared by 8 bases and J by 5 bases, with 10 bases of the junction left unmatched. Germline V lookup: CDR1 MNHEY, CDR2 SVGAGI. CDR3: CASHEGQGVDEQYF. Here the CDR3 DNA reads TGTGCCAGCCATGAGGGACAGGGAGTTGACGAGCAGTACTTC.

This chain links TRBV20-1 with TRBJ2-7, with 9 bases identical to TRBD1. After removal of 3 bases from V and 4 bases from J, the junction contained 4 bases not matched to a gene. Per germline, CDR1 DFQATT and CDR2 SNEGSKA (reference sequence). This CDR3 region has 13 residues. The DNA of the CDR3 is TGCAGTGCTAGCGGGACAGGGCTGTACGAGCAGTACTTC. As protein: CSASGTGLYEQYF.

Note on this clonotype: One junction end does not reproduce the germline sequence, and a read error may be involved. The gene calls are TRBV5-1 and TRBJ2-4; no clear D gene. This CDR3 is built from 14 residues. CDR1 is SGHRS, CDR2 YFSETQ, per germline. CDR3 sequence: CASSFMGSKNIQYF. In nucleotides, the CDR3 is TGTGCCAGCAGCTTTATGGGCAGCAAAAACATTCAGTACTTC.

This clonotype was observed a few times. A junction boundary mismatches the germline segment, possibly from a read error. In DNA form, the CDR3 reads TGTGCCAGCAGCTCGGACAGGGGACAAGAGACCCAGTACTTC. Amino acid sequence: CASSSDRGQETQYF. The V call is TRBV5-1, the J call TRBJ2-5, with 9 positions matching TRBD1. The CDR3 runs 14 residues. Germline lookup yields CDR1 SGHRS and CDR2 YFSETQ.

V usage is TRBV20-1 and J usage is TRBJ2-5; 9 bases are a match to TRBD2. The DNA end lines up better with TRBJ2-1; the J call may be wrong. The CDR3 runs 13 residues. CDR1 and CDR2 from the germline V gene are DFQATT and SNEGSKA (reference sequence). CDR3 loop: CSAQTSGYNEQFF. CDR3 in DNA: TGCAGTGCTCAGACTAGCGGTTACAATGAGCAGTTCTTC.

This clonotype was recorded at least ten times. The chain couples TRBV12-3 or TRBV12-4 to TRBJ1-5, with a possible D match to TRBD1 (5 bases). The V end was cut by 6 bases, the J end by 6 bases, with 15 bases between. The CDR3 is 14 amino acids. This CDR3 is CASRVGGGGQPQHF. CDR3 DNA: TGTGCCAGCAGGGTGGGGGGAGGAGGTCAGCCCCAGCATTTT.

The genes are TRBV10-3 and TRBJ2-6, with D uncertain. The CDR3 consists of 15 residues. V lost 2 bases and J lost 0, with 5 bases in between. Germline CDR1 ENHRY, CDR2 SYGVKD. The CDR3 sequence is CAISEKNSGANVLTF. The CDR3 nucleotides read TGTGCCATCAGTGAGAAAAACTCTGGGGCCAACGTCCTGACTTTC.

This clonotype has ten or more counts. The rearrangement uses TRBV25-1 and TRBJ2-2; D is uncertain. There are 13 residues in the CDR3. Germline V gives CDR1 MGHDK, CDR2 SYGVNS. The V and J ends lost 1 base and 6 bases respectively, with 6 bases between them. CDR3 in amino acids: CASSEWGAGELFF. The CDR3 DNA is TGTGCCAGCAGTGAATGGGGTGCCGGGGAGCTGTTTTTT.

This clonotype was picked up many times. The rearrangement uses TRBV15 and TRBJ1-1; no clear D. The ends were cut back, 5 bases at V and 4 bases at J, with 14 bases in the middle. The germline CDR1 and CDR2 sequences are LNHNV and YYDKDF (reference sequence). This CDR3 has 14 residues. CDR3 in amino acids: CATSGVLAGTEAFF. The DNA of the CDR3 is TGTGCCACCAGCGGGGTTCTGGCGGGCACTGAAGCTTTCTTT.

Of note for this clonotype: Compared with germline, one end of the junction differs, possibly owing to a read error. In DNA, the CDR3 is TGTGCCATCAGTTTCAGGGTCCTGAATTCACCCCTCCACTTT. This translates into CAISFRVLNSPLHF. The chain employs TRBV25-1 and TRBJ1-6; the D gene is possibly TRBD1 (5 bases). CDR1 and CDR2 from the germline V gene are MGHDK and SYGVNS. The CDR3 contains 14 residues.

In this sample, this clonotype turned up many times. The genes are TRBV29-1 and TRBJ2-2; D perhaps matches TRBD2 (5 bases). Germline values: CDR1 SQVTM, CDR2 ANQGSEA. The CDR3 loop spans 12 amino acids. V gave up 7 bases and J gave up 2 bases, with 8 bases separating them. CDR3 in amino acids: CSAGTNTGELFF. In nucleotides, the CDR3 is TGCAGCGCGGGAACAAACACCGGGGAGCTGTTTTTT.